Described below is a single T cell receptor beta chain sequence and its context. These data originate in a study of shared clonotypes between healthy human individuals. The assay was immunoSEQ multiplex PCR, and TCRdb's table has in-frame clones only and misses some. The table includes 2 million to 3 million clones, under 95% detected once. Material: naive CD4+ T cells from PBMCs. Subset defined: CD45RA+ positively selected. The clonotype originates from a man between 18 and 35 years old in good health. Some clones in this sample may be carry-over from other donors' samples.

The CDR3 reads CASSSDRGQGTQYF. CDR3 coding DNA: TGTGCCAGCAGCTCAGACAGGGGGCAAGGTACGCAGTATTTT. The chain joins TRBV7-3 to TRBJ2-3; 10 bases agree with TRBD1. The CDR3 loop spans 14 amino acids. The germline CDR1 and CDR2 sequences are SGHTA and FQGTGA. The J segment lost 8 bases and the V segment lost 4 bases, leaving 6 bases of the junction unmatched.